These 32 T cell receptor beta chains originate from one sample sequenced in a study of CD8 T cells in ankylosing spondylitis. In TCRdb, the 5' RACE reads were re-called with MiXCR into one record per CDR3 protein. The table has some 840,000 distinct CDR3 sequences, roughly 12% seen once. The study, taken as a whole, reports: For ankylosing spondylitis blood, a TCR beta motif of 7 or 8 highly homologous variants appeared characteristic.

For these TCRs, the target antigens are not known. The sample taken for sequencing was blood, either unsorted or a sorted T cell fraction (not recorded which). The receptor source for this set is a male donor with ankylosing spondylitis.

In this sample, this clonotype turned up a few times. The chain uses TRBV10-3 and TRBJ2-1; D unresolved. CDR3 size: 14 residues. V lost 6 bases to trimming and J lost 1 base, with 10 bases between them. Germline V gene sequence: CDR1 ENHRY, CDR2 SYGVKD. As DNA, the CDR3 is TGTGCCATCAGCCTGACTGCTTCCTACAATGAGCAGTTCTTC. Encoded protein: CAISLTASYNEQFF.

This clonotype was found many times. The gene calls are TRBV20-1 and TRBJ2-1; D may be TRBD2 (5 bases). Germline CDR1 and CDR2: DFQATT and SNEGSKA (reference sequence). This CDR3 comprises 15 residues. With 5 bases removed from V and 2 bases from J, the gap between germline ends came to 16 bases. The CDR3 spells CSAASAAVPYNEQFF. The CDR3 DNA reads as TGCAGTGCTGCCTCGGCAGCGGTTCCCTACAATGAGCAGTTCTTC.

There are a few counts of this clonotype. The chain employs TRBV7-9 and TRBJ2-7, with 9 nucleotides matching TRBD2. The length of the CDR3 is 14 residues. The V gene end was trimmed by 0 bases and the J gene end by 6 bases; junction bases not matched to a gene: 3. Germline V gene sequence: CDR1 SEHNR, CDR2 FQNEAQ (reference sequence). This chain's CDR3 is CASSLASGRGEQYF. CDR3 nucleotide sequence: TGTGCCAGCAGCTTAGCTAGCGGGAGAGGCGAGCAGTACTTC.

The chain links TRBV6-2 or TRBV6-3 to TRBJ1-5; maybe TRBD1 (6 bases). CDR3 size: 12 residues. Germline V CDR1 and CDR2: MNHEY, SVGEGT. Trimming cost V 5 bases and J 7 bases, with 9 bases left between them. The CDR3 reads CASSDRSQPQHF. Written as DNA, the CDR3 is TGTGCCAGCAGTGACAGGTCCCAGCCCCAGCATTTT.

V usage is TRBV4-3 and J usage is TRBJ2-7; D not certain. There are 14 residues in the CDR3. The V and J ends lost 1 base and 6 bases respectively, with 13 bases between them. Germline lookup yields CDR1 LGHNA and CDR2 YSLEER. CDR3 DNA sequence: TGCGCCAGCAGCCAAGTCTGGGGTTCTACCGAGCAGTACTTC. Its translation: CASSQVWGSTEQYF.

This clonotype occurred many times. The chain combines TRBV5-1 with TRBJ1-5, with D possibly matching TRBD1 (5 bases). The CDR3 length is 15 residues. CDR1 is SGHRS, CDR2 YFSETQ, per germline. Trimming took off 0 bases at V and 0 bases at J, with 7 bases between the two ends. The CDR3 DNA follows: TGCGCCAGCAGCTTGGGGGACGGTAGCAATCAGCCCCAGCATTTT. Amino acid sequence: CASSLGDGSNQPQHF.

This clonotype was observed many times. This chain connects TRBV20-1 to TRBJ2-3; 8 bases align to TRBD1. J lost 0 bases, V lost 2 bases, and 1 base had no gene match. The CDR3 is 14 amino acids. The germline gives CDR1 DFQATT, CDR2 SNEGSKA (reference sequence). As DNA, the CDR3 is TGCAGTGCTAGATGGGACAGGAGCACAGATACGCAGTATTTT. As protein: CSARWDRSTDTQYF.

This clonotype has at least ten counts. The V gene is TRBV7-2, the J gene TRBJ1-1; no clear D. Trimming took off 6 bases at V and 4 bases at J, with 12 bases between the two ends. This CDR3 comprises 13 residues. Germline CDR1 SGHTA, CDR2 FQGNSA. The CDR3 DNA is TGTGCCAGCAGTCCCCCCGGAGGCACTGAAGCTTTCTTT. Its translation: CASSPPGGTEAFF.

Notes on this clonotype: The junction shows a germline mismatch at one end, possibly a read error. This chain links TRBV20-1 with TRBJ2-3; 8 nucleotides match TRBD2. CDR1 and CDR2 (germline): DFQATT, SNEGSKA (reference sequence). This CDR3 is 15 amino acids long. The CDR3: CSARSPRTSTDTQYF. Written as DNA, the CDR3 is TGCAGTGCCCGCTCTCCTCGGACTAGCACGGATACGCAGTATTTT.

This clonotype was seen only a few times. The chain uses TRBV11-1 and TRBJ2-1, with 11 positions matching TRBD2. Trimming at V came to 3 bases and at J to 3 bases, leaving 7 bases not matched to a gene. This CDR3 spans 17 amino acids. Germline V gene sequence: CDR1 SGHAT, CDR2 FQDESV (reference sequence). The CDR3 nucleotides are TGTGCCAGCAGCTTGCGTAGCGGGGGGGCAGGCTACAATGAGCAGTTCTTC. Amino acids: CASSLRSGGAGYNEQFF.

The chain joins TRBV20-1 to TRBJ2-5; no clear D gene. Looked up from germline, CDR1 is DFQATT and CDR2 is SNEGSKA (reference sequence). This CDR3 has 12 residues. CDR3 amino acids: CRMGHPEETQYF. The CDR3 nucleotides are TGCAGAATGGGTCACCCGGAAGAGACCCAGTACTTC.

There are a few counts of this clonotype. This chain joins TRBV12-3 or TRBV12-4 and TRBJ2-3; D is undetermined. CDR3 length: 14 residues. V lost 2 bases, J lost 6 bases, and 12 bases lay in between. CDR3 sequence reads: CASSLRGGMDTQYF. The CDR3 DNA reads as TGTGCCAGCAGTTTACGCGGTGGTATGGATACGCAGTATTTT.

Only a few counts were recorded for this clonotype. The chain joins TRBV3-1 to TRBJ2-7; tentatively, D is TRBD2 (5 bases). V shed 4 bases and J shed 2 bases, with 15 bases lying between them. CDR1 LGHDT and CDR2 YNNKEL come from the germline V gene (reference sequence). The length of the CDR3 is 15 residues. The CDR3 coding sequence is TGTGCCAGCAGCCTGCTCGCGGGCAAAACCTACGAGCAGTACTTC. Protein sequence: CASSLLAGKTYEQYF.

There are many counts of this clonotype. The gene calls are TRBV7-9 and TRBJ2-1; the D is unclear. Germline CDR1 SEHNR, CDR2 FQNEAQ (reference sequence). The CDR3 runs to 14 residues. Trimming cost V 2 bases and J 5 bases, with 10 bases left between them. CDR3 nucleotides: TGTGCCAGCAGCTTACGCGACTGGAACAATGAGCAGTTCTTC. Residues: CASSLRDWNNEQFF.

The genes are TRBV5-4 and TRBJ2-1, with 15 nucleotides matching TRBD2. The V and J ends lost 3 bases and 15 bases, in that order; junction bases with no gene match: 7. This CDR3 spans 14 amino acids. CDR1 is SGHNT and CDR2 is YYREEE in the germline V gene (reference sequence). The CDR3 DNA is TGTGCCAGCAGCTCGGGACTAGCGGGAGGTTCCCCGTTCTTC. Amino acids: CASSSGLAGGSPFF.

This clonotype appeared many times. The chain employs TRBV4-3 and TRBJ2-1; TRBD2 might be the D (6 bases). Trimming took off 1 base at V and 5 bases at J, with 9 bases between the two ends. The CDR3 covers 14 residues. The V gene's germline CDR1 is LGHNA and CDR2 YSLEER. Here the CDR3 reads CASSQGLDNNEQFF. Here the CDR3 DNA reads TGCGCCAGCAGCCAAGGACTAGATAACAATGAGCAGTTCTTC.

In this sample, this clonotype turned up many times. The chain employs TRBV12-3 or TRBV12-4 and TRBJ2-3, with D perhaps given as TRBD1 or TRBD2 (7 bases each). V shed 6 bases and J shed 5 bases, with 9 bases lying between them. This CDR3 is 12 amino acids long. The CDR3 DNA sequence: TGTGCCAGCAGCAGGGGGGGAGATACGCAGTATTTT. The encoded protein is CASSRGGDTQYF.

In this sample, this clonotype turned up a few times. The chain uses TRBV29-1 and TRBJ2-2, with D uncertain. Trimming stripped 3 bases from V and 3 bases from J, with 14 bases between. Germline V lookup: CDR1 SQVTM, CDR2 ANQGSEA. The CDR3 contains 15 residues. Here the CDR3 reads CSVDGPTPDTGELFF. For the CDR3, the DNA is TGCAGCGTTGACGGACCGACGCCGGACACCGGGGAGCTGTTTTTT.

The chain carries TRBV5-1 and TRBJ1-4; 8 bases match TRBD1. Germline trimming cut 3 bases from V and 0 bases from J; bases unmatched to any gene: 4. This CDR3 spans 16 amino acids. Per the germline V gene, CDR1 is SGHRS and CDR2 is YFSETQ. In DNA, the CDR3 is TGCGCCAGCAGCTCCGGACAGGGATCAACTAATGAAAAACTGTTTTTT. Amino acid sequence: CASSSGQGSTNEKLFF.

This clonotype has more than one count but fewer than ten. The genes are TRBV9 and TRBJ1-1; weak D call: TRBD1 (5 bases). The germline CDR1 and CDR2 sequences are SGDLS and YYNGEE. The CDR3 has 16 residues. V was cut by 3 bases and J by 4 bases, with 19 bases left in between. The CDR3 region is CASSASGEDRGTEAFF. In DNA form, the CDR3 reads TGTGCCAGCAGCGCCTCCGGCGAGGATAGGGGCACTGAAGCTTTCTTT.

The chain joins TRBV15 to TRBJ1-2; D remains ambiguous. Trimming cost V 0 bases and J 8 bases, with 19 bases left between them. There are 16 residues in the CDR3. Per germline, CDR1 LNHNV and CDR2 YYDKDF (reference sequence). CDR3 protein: CATSRDLERRGGGYTF. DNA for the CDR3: TGTGCCACCAGCAGAGATCTGGAGCGCCGGGGAGGAGGCTACACCTTC.

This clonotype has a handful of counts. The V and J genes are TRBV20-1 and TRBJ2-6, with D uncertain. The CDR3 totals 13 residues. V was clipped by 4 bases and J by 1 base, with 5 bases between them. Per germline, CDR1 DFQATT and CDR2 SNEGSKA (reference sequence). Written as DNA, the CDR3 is TGCAGTGCTACTAGGTCTGGGGCCAACGTCCTGACTTTC. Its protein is CSATRSGANVLTF.

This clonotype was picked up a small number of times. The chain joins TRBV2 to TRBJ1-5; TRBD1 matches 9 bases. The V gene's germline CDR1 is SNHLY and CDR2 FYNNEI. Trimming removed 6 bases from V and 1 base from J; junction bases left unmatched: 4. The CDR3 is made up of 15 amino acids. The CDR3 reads CASSRQGGSNQPQHF. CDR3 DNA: TGTGCCAGCAGCAGACAGGGGGGAAGCAATCAGCCCCAGCATTTT.

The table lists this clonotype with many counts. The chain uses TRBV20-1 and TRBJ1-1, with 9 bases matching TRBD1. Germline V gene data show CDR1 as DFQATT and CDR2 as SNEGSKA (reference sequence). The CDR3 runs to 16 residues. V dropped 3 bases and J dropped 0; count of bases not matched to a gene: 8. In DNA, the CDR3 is TGCAGTGCTAGGGCCGGGACAGGGTGGATGAACACTGAAGCTTTCTTT. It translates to CSARAGTGWMNTEAFF.

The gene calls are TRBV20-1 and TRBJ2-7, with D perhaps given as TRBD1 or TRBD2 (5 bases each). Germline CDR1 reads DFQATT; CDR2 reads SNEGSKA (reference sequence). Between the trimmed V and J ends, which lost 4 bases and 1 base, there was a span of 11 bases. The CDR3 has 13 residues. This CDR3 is CSAKPGPSYEQYF. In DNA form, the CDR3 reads TGCAGTGCTAAGCCGGGACCTTCCTACGAGCAGTACTTC.

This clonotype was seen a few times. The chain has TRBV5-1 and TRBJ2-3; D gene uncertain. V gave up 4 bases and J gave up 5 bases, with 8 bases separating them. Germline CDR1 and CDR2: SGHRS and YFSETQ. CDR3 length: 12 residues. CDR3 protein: CASSLQQDTQYF. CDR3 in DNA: TGCGCCAGCAGCCTCCAGCAAGATACGCAGTATTTT.

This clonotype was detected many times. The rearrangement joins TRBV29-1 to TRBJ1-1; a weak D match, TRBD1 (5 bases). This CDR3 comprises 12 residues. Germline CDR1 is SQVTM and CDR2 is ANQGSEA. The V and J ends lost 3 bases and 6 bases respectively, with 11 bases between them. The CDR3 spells CSVEPLGAEAFF. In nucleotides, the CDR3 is TGCAGCGTTGAGCCCTTGGGGGCTGAAGCTTTCTTT.

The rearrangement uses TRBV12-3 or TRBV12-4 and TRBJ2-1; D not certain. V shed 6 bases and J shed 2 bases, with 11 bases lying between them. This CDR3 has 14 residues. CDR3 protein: CASSETETYNEQFF. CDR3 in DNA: TGTGCCAGCAGCGAGACGGAAACCTACAATGAGCAGTTCTTC.

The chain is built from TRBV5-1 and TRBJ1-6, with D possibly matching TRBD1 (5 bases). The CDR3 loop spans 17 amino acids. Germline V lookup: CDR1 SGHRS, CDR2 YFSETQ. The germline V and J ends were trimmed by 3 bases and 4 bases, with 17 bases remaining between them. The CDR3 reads CASSSSSRGSYNSPLHF. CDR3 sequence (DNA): TGCGCCAGCAGCTCATCCTCGCGGGGGAGTTATAATTCACCCCTCCACTTT.

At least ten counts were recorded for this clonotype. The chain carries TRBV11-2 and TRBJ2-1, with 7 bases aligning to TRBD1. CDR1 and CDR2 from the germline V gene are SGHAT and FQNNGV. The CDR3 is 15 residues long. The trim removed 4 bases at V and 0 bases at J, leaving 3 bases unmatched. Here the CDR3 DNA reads TGTGCCAGCAGCTACAGACAGGGCTCCTACAATGAGCAGTTCTTC. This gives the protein CASSYRQGSYNEQFF.

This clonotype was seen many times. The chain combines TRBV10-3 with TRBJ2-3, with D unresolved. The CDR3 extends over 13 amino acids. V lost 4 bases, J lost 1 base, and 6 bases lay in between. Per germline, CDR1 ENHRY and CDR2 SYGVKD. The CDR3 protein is CAISAVGTDTQYF. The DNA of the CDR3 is TGTGCCATCAGTGCGGTGGGCACAGATACGCAGTATTTT.

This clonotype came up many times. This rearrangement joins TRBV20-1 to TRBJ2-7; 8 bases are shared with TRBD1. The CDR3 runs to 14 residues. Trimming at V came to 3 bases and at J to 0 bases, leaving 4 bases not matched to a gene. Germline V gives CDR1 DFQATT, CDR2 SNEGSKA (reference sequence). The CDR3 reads CSARTGESSYEQYF. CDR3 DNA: TGCAGTGCTAGGACAGGGGAAAGCTCCTACGAGCAGTACTTC.